Below, one TCR beta chain is given with its context. Its antigen is unknown. Data came from immunoSEQ multiplex PCR; TCRdb stores just in-frame clones and leaves some out. The sample holds roughly 130,000 clones, about 90% seen once. The record originates from a study of cytomegalovirus exposure and HLA in healthy donors. Study context: The approximately 670 first-cohort repertoires shared a platform with the roughly 110 validation repertoires, as reported in a later analysis. Broader study findings: Later, an analysis found that TCR clusters from the first cohort tended to co-occur in the roughly 110 validation repertoires. Testing in vitro showed a few CMV-associated chains specific for CMV antigens. Reports showed the classifier diagnosing cytomegalovirus status with high specificity and sensitivity.

Losses at the gene ends were 3 bases for V and 6 bases for J; bases not matched to a gene: 13. Per germline, CDR1 MNHEY and CDR2 SMNVEV (reference sequence). This CDR3 has 17 residues. The sequencing input was PBMCs. The source is a young man in good health and CMV-seronegative. The chain couples TRBV27 to TRBJ2-1; 8 bases are a match to TRBD1. Here the CDR3 reads CASSFGQGWASTNEQFF. CDR3 DNA sequence: TGTGCCAGCAGTTTTGGACAGGGATGGGCTAGCACCAATGAGCAGTTCTTC.